These 15 T cell receptor beta chains were sequenced from one sample in a study of T cells in Graves' hyperthyroidism and ophthalmopathy. Regions amplified from RNA transcripts were the TCR beta CDR3 regions. The TCR CDR3 was amplified in a first-round RT-PCR using the HTBI primer set. Using its own MiXCR run on the multiplex PCR reads, TCRdb lists one record per CDR3 protein. The sample carries 300,000 to 450,000 distinct CDR3 sequences, 15% to 20% recorded once. Sequenced input: blood. The receptor set was obtained from a man in his late teens or twenties with Graves' ophthalmopathy.

Only a few counts were recorded for this clonotype. The CDR3: CASSENLAGTIYEQYF. DNA of the CDR3: TGTGCCAGCAGTGAAAACCTAGCGGGGACGATATACGAGCAGTACTTC. This sequence joins TRBV6-1 and TRBJ2-7; 9 bases match TRBD2. Trimming took 2 bases from V and 4 from J; bases not matched to a gene: 9. CDR3 length: 16 residues. In germline, CDR1 is MNHNS, CDR2 SASEGT.

This clonotype was observed many times. The chain is built from TRBV5-5 and TRBJ2-5; 7 nucleotides line up with TRBD1. Germline CDR1 SGHKS, CDR2 YYEKEE (reference sequence). Germline trimming cut 4 bases from V and 0 bases from J; bases unmatched to any gene: 9. The CDR3 contains 16 residues. DNA of the CDR3: TGTGCCAGCAGCATTACAGGGGCGATGTACCAAGAGACCCAGTACTTC. It yields the protein CASSITGAMYQETQYF.

This sequence joins TRBV6-2 or TRBV6-3 and TRBJ2-2, with D possibly TRBD2 on 5 matching bases. The CDR3 sequence is 16 residues long. From germline, CDR1 is MNHEY and CDR2 SVGEGT. The germline V and J ends were trimmed by 0 bases and 4 bases, with 12 bases remaining between them. CDR3 nucleotide sequence: TGTGCCAGCAGTTACTCGGAGGCGGTCTTCACCGGGGAGCTGTTTTTT. Translated: CASSYSEAVFTGELFF.

The V gene is TRBV28, the J gene TRBJ2-7, with a weak D call TRBD2 (7 bases). V gave up 5 bases and J gave up 1 base, with 18 bases separating them. Germline CDR1 is MDHEN and CDR2 is SYDVKM. The CDR3 length is 16 residues. The CDR3 bases are TGTGCCAGCAGTCCCCTGGGGGGGCGGGAGTCCTACGAGCAGTACTTC. Its translation is CASSPLGGRESYEQYF. Full variable domain (outside the CDR3, taken from reference TRBV28 and TRBJ2-7): DVKVTQSSRYLVKRTGEKVFLECVQDMDHENMFWYRQDPGLGLRLIYFSYDVKMKEKGDIPEGYSVSREKKERFSLILESASTNQTSMYLCASSPLGGRESYEQYFGPGTRLTVT.

The rearrangement uses TRBV6-1 and TRBJ1-1; D ambiguous. From germline, CDR1 is MNHNS and CDR2 SASEGT. V was pared by 10 bases and J by 8 bases, with 5 bases between. CDR3 length equals 8 residues. The CDR3 nucleotides read TGTGCCACCCCCGAAGCTTTCTTT. This sequence encodes CATPEAFF.

The chain is built from TRBV28 and TRBJ1-2; TRBD1 matches at 7 bases. The CDR3 loop spans 14 amino acids. Germline-derived CDR1 and CDR2 are MDHEN and SYDVKM. After removal of 6 bases from V and 8 bases from J, the junction contained 12 bases not matched to a gene. In nucleotides, the CDR3 is TGTGCCAGCAGCGCAGGGGGGGGGGTGGGCGGCTACACCTTC. This gives the protein CASSAGGGVGGYTF.

The V call is TRBV5-1, the J call TRBJ2-1, with D uncertain. The CDR3 is made up of 14 amino acids. The germline CDR1 and CDR2 sequences are SGHRS and YFSETQ. The V end lost 0 bases, the J end lost 9 bases, and 13 bases lay between the germline ends. CDR3 nucleotides: TGCGCCAGCAGCTTGGCCCCGGTTGAGGCTGAGCAGTTCTTC. It codes for CASSLAPVEAEQFF.

This clonotype came up a few times. The J gene is TRBJ1-2, the V gene TRBV10-2; a possible D gene is TRBD1 (6 bases). Trimming removed 2 bases at V and 8 bases at J, with 12 bases between. This CDR3 has 13 residues. The germline gives CDR1 WSHSY, CDR2 SAAADI. This chain's CDR3 is CASSEGQWWGYTF. The CDR3 bases are TGCGCCAGCAGTGAGGGACAGTGGTGGGGCTACACCTTC.

The rearrangement uses TRBV7-8 and TRBJ1-5, with D perhaps matching TRBD1 (6 bases). V was pared by 5 bases and J by 9 bases, with 17 bases between. This CDR3 is 14 amino acids long. Germline CDR1 SGHVS, CDR2 FQNEAQ. The CDR3 DNA sequence: TGTGCCAGCAGCCCGGGACATCTCTCGGGGCCCCAGCATTTT. This translates into CASSPGHLSGPQHF. Full variable domain (missing parts from reference TRBV7-8 and TRBJ1-5): GAGVSQSPRYKVAKRGQDVALRCDPISGHVSLFWYQQALGQGPEFLTYFQNEAQLDKSGLPSDRFFAERPEGSVSTLKIQRTQQEDSAVYLCASSPGHLSGPQHFGDGTRLSIL.

The rearrangement links TRBV10-3 to TRBJ1-1; D unresolved. This CDR3 region has 11 residues. The germline gives CDR1 ENHRY, CDR2 SYGVKD. V dropped 7 bases and J dropped 2 bases, with 5 bases sitting between them. This chain's CDR3 is CAIKENTEAFF. CDR3 nucleotides: TGTGCCATCAAGGAAAACACTGAAGCTTTCTTT.

The rearrangement links TRBV29-1 to TRBJ2-7; 9 bases are a match to TRBD1. CDR1 is SQVTM, CDR2 ANQGSEA, per germline. The CDR3 is 15 residues long. The J segment lost 3 bases and the V segment lost 2 bases, leaving 8 bases of the junction unmatched. The DNA of the CDR3 is TGCAGCGTTGAAAAATCCGGACAGGGGAACTACGAGCAGTACTTC. Translated: CSVEKSGQGNYEQYF.

This clonotype was observed many times. The chain joins TRBV6-1 to TRBJ2-7, with unresolved D. This CDR3 has 15 amino acids. V lost 5 bases to trimming and J lost 3 bases, with 17 bases between them. Germline V gene sequence: CDR1 MNHNS, CDR2 SASEGT. The CDR3 protein is CASSHRVTIYYEQYF. The CDR3 DNA is TGTGCCAGCAGTCACCGGGTCACAATCTACTACGAGCAGTACTTC.

There are a few counts of this clonotype. The genes are TRBV20-1 and TRBJ2-7; perhaps TRBD2 as D (6 bases). The CDR3 sequence is 14 residues long. Per the germline V gene, CDR1 is DFQATT and CDR2 is SNEGSKA (reference sequence). The V gene lost 2 bases and the J gene lost 6 bases, with 17 bases spanning the gap. The CDR3 region is CSARNSNGGTEQYF. The CDR3 DNA sequence: TGCAGTGCTAGAAACTCTAACGGGGGAACCGAGCAGTACTTC.

The chain employs TRBV7-8 and TRBJ2-1; 10 nucleotides agree with TRBD2. J lost 8 bases, V lost 7 bases, and 17 bases had no gene match. Germline V gene sequence: CDR1 SGHVS, CDR2 FQNEAQ. The CDR3 is 17 residues long. CDR3 nucleotides: TGTGCCAGCACCCCGCTACCCCTAGCGGGGGATATCCATGAGCAGTTCTTC. Amino acids: CASTPLPLAGDIHEQFF.

This clonotype has ten or more counts. The chain couples TRBV5-1 to TRBJ2-1; D possibly corresponds to TRBD2 (8 bases). The CDR3 is made up of 16 amino acids. V lost 5 bases and J 2 bases, leaving 17 bases between the germline ends. Germline CDR1 reads SGHRS; CDR2 reads YFSETQ. CDR3 DNA sequence: TGCGCCAGCAGGCCCATAGCGGGGACAGCCTACAATGAGCAGTTCTTC. Its protein is CASRPIAGTAYNEQFF.